Shown below are 23 T cell receptor beta chains from a single sample sequenced in a study of radiotherapy plus CTLA-4 blockade in lung cancer. Assay: immunoSEQ multiplex PCR; the TCRdb copy retains only in-frame clones and omits some. The sample consists of around 29,000 clones, 75% to 90% of them appearing once. This sample comprised peripheral blood, obtained from a patient treated with radiotherapy plus ipilimumab. These TCRs come from a human donor with non-small cell lung cancer that progressed on radiotherapy plus ipilimumab.

Written as DNA, the CDR3 is TGTGCCAGCAGCGGAAGGGGCCGGGACACCGGGGAGCTGTTTTTT. Translating gives CASSGRGRDTGELFF. The V and J genes are TRBV5-4 and TRBJ2-2; possibly TRBD1 for D (5 bases). Deletions cut 4 bases from V and 3 bases from J, with 13 bases between. Germline V gene lookup returns CDR1 SGHNT and CDR2 YYREEE (reference sequence). This CDR3 contains 15 residues.

The CDR3 is CASSFSNTGELFF. CDR3 bases: TGTGCCAGCAGCTTTTCAAACACCGGGGAGCTGTTTTTT. The chain joins TRBV7-3 to TRBJ2-2; D call uncertain. V was clipped by 3 bases and J by 2 bases, with 4 bases between them. Germline assignment: CDR1 SGHTA and CDR2 FQGTGA. The CDR3 extends over 13 amino acids.

The chain joins TRBV19 to TRBJ2-2, with D possibly being TRBD2 (5 bases). This CDR3 is 15 amino acids long. Trimming removed 1 base at V and 5 bases at J, with 11 bases between. Germline values: CDR1 LNHDA, CDR2 SQIVND (reference sequence). CDR3 nucleotide sequence: TGTGCCAGTAGTATAGGTACCGGGGAGACCGGGGAGCTGTTTTTT. Translation gives CASSIGTGETGELFF.

The chain links TRBV7-8 to TRBJ1-5; 9 positions match TRBD1. Germline V lookup: CDR1 SGHVS, CDR2 FQNEAQ. Trimming at V came to 5 bases and at J to 2 bases, leaving 10 bases not matched to a gene. The CDR3 sequence is 17 residues long. The chain's CDR3 is CASSPRDREWGNQPQHF. CDR3 sequence (DNA): TGTGCCAGCAGCCCAAGGGACAGGGAGTGGGGCAATCAGCCCCAGCATTTT.

This chain connects TRBV6-6 to TRBJ2-7; weak D call: TRBD1 (6 bases). V dropped 5 bases and J dropped 6 bases, with 8 bases sitting between them. The CDR3 sequence is 11 residues long. Germline loops: CDR1 MNHNY, CDR2 SVGAGI (reference sequence). The CDR3 DNA sequence: TGTGCCAGCAGTCTGGACAGCGAGCAGTACTTC. This encodes CASSLDSEQYF.

The chain links TRBV7-2 to TRBJ2-2, with 7 bases identical to TRBD2. Germline V CDR1 and CDR2: SGHTA, FQGNSA. The CDR3 length is 16 residues. V shed 5 bases, J shed 6 bases, and the junction held 12 bases outside the gene matches. CDR3 protein: CASSLVGGTIAGELFF. DNA for the CDR3: TGTGCCAGCAGCCTGGTGGGGGGGACGATTGCCGGGGAGCTGTTTTTT.

The rearrangement joins TRBV7-2 to TRBJ2-5; TRBD2 aligns across 12 bases. The CDR3 covers 16 residues. Trimming at V came to 7 bases and at J to 0 bases, leaving 6 bases not matched to a gene. Germline loops: CDR1 SGHTA, CDR2 FQGNSA. The CDR3 DNA reads TGTGCCAGCACCACAACTAGCGGGGGGTACCAAGAGACCCAGTACTTC. Translated, it gives CASTTTSGGYQETQYF. The full variable domain, with the rest looked up from reference TRBV7-2 and TRBJ2-5, is GAGVSQSPSNKVTEKGKDVELRCDPISGHTALYWYRQSLGQGLEFLIYFQGNSAPDKSGLPSDRFSAERTGGSVSTLTIQRTQQEDSAVYLCASTTTSGGYQETQYFGPGTRLLVL.

V usage is TRBV6-1 and J usage is TRBJ1-3; TRBD1 might be the D (6 bases). The germline V gene encodes CDR1 MNHNS and CDR2 SASEGT. The CDR3 loop spans 17 amino acids. V lost 6 bases and J lost 0, with 18 bases in between. Here the CDR3 reads CASRERTARFSGNTIYF. CDR3 DNA: TGTGCCAGCAGAGAACGGACAGCCCGCTTCTCTGGAAACACCATATATTTT.

The chain combines TRBV19 with TRBJ1-1; 7 bases align to TRBD1. The J segment lost 14 bases and the V segment lost 9 bases, leaving 6 bases of the junction unmatched. This CDR3 is 9 amino acids long. Germline assignment: CDR1 LNHDA and CDR2 SQIVND (reference sequence). The CDR3 loop is CASGDRVFF. In nucleotides, the CDR3 is TGTGCCAGCGGTGACAGGGTGTTCTTT.

The V call is TRBV19, the J call TRBJ2-7; 9 bases match TRBD1. Germline V gives CDR1 LNHDA, CDR2 SQIVND (reference sequence). V lost 3 bases, J lost 3 bases, and 6 bases stayed unmatched. The CDR3 has 15 residues. CDR3 nucleotide sequence: TGTGCCAGTAGTATGTGGACAGGGGCCGGCTACGAGCAGTACTTC. Protein sequence: CASSMWTGAGYEQYF.

The V gene is TRBV2, the J gene TRBJ2-2; 9 bases map to TRBD1. Germline loops: CDR1 SNHLY, CDR2 FYNNEI. The CDR3 contains 15 residues. V shed 5 bases, J shed 3 bases, and the junction held 4 bases outside the gene matches. Here the CDR3 reads CASSRRTGDTGELFF. The CDR3 bases are TGTGCCAGCAGTAGACGGACAGGGGACACCGGGGAGCTGTTTTTT.

About this clone: Other DNA sequences in this specimen translate into the identical CDR3. V and J are TRBV5-6 and TRBJ1-4; D is perhaps TRBD1 (5 bases). CDR1 and CDR2 from the germline V gene are SGHDT and YYEEEE. This CDR3 has 15 amino acids. V lost 2 bases and J 6 bases, leaving 14 bases between the germline ends. The CDR3 coding sequence is TGTGCCAGCAGCTTTATGGGGCAGGGCTATGAAAAACTGTTTTTT. It specifies CASSFMGQGYEKLFF.

This clone was seen more than once but under ten times. This sequence joins TRBV9 and TRBJ1-2; TRBD1 is a possible D gene (6 bases). Trimming took off 5 bases at V and 4 bases at J, with 15 bases between the two ends. Germline V gives CDR1 SGDLS, CDR2 YYNGEE. This CDR3 is 14 amino acids long. The CDR3 sequence: CASSKIQQGYGYTF. CDR3 DNA: TGTGCCAGCAGTAAAATTCAACAGGGCTATGGCTACACCTTC.

J is TRBJ1-6 and V is TRBV4-3; D perhaps matches TRBD1 (5 bases). Germline CDR1 reads LGHNA; CDR2 reads YSLEER. The germline V and J ends were trimmed by 1 base and 6 bases, with 10 bases remaining between them. The CDR3 runs 15 residues. The DNA for the CDR3 is TGCGCCAGCAGCCAAGGGGAAGGGGTTAATTCACCCCTCCACTTT. Protein: CASSQGEGVNSPLHF.

The chain joins TRBV4-1 to TRBJ2-3; D is perhaps TRBD2 (5 bases). This CDR3 comprises 14 residues. Germline V lookup: CDR1 MGHRA, CDR2 YSYEKL. The V end was cut by 4 bases, the J end by 4 bases, with 12 bases between. CDR3 bases: TGCGCCAGCAGCCTAGAGCTAGCTGCAGATACGCAGTATTTT. This sequence encodes CASSLELAADTQYF.

This clone was observed a handful of times. This sequence joins TRBV5-4 and TRBJ1-6; tentatively, D is TRBD1 (6 bases). V dropped 1 base and J dropped 5 bases, with 10 bases sitting between them. CDR1 is SGHNT, CDR2 YYREEE, per germline (reference sequence). This CDR3 is 15 amino acids long. The CDR3, as DNA: TGTGCCAGCAGCTTGAACAGGGCGAATAATTCACCCCTCCACTTT. Encoded protein: CASSLNRANNSPLHF. The full variable domain, in which reference TRBV5-4 and TRBJ1-6 provide the parts outside the CDR3, is ETGVTQSPTHLIKTRGQQVTLRCSSQSGHNTVSWYQQALGQGPQFIFQYYREEENGRGNFPPRFSGLQFPNYSSELNVNALELDDSALYLCASSLNRANNSPLHFGNGTRLTVT.

V and J are TRBV11-3 and TRBJ1-1; a weak D match, TRBD1 (5 bases). The CDR3 runs 13 residues. In germline, CDR1 is SGHNT, CDR2 YENEEA. V lost 1 base, J lost 9 bases, and 12 bases lay in between. The CDR3, as DNA: TGTGCCAGCAGCTTAGGTGCGGGGGGGAAAGCTTTCTTT. It codes for CASSLGAGGKAFF.

This clone was picked up one time. The V gene is TRBV19, the J gene TRBJ2-7; a possible D gene is TRBD1 (6 bases). The CDR3 has 14 residues. Germline CDR1 is LNHDA and CDR2 is SQIVND (reference sequence). Deletions cut 6 bases from V and 7 bases from J, with 19 bases between. In nucleotides, the CDR3 is TGTGCCAGTAGGCTCGACCGGGACACCAATGAGCAGTACTTC. Translation: CASRLDRDTNEQYF. The complete variable domain, with remaining parts taken from reference TRBV19 and TRBJ2-7, reads DGGITQSPKYLFRKEGQNVTLSCEQNLNHDAMYWYRQDPGQGLRLIYYSQIVNDFQKGDIAEGYSVSREKKESFPLTVTSAQKNPTAFYLCASRLDRDTNEQYFGPGTRLTVT.

This chain joins TRBV4-2 and TRBJ2-3, with TRBD2 matching over 8 bases. CDR3 size: 17 residues. Germline trimming cut 0 bases from V and 0 bases from J; bases unmatched to any gene: 5. CDR1 LGHNA and CDR2 YNFKEQ come from the germline V gene. CDR3: CASSQDYSGGSTDTQYF. The CDR3 nucleotides read TGTGCCAGCAGCCAAGATTACAGCGGGGGTAGCACAGATACGCAGTATTTT.

The chain carries TRBV6-6 and TRBJ1-5; D is possibly TRBD1 (5 bases). V was shortened by 6 bases and J by 0 bases, with 12 bases between the two germline ends. This CDR3 is 15 amino acids long. CDR1 and CDR2 (germline): MNHNY, SVGAGI (reference sequence). Here the CDR3 reads CASSQDNYSNQPQHF. The CDR3 bases are TGTGCCAGCAGCCAGGACAACTATAGCAATCAGCCCCAGCATTTT.

The table lists this clone with a few counts. V gene TRBV11-3 combines with J gene TRBJ2-6; 10 bases align to TRBD1. Germline trimming cut 5 bases from V and 0 bases from J; bases unmatched to any gene: 7. CDR1 SGHNT and CDR2 YENEEA come from the germline V gene. The CDR3 has 18 residues. In nucleotides, the CDR3 is TGTGCCAGCAGCATAACCGGGACAGGGGTCTCTGGGGCCAACGTCCTGACTTTC. It codes for CASSITGTGVSGANVLTF.

Written as DNA, the CDR3 is TGTGCCAGCAGTTCTAGCGGGGGGCGCACAGATACGCAGTATTTT. This encodes CASSSSGGRTDTQYF. V gene TRBV2 combines with J gene TRBJ2-3, with TRBD2 identical over 11 bases. The germline gives CDR1 SNHLY, CDR2 FYNNEI. This CDR3 has 15 residues. The ends lost 5 bases at V and 1 base at J; junction bases unmatched: 2.

The chain joins TRBV7-9 to TRBJ1-6, with D maybe TRBD1 (6 bases). Germline V gives CDR1 SEHNR, CDR2 FQNEAQ (reference sequence). V lost 5 bases and J 11 bases, leaving 19 bases between the germline ends. This CDR3 spans 15 amino acids. The CDR3 is CASSPPGTGITPLHF. DNA of the CDR3: TGTGCCAGCAGCCCCCCCGGAACAGGGATAACACCCCTCCACTTT.